This T cell receptor beta chain was obtained from a study of T cell changes during pregnancy in multiple sclerosis (dated by TCRdb to between 2018 and 2020). Looking at the study overall: The study examined how the T cell repertoire changed over the course of pregnancy in women with multiple sclerosis.

The library relied on the immunoSEQ multiplex PCR assay. The clones in this table, taken by TCRdb from immuneACCESS, are in-frame only. Not every clone is retained; where verified, under half of the shortfall comes from an unresolved V gene, and the cause of the rest is unknown. The sample table contains about 68,000 clones; only one count was recorded for 90% of them. Around 1.6% of the sample lies in the top ten. The germline V gene encodes CDR1 LNHDA and CDR2 SQIVND (reference sequence). Trimming takes 5 bases from V and 3 bases from J, and the germline ends sit 14 bases apart. From its cysteine to its phenylalanine, the CDR3 spans 14 amino acids. Only the CDR3 region is kept as DNA, spanning 42 bases read in frame from base 1. Concerning this clone: Its cognate antigen has yet to be identified. Per-base qualities were not stored, and no clone one base away is much larger.

This sequence was found in a female donor with multiple sclerosis, enrolled in a pregnancy study. The chain links TRBV19 with TRBJ2-7; TRBD1 might be the D gene, on 6 matching bases. Sequences were derived from peripheral blood, sampled in the third trimester of pregnancy. The bases read TGTGCCAGTAGTCCTGGGACAACTGGCTACGAGCAGTACTTC. It specifies CASSPGTTGYEQYF. Extended through the reference TRBV19 and TRBJ2-7 proteins, this CDR3 yields the full variable domain: DGGITQSPKYLFRKEGQNVTLSCEQNLNHDAMYWYRQDPGQGLRLIYYSQIVNDFQKGDIAEGYSVSREKKESFPLTVTSAQKNPTAFYLCASSPGTTGYEQYFGPGTRLTVT.